This TCR beta chain was recorded in a study of cytomegalovirus exposure and HLA in healthy donors. The study, taken as a whole, reports: As immune exposure information, only CMV serostatus was available.

Comments on this clone: Its specificity is not known.

Use of 60 Vbeta and 13 Jbeta primers characterized the PCR. The data were produced by immunoSEQ multiplex PCR, yet TCRdb's version contains in-frame clones alone and is incomplete. Of 150,000 to 200,000 clones in the sample, 75% to 90% were seen once. The junction had 9 bases not matched to a gene; V was cut back by 4 bases and J by 8 bases. CDR1 and CDR2 (germline): SGDLS, YYNGEE. This CDR3 region has 14 residues. The genes are TRBV9 and TRBJ1-2, with 9 bases that match TRBD1. The receptor's source is a man between 18 and 35 years old in good health and CMV-seropositive. The specimen was PBMCs. CDR3 bases: TGTGCCAGCAGCCCCTCAGGGACAGGGAGAGGCTACACCTTC. Residues: CASSPSGTGRGYTF.